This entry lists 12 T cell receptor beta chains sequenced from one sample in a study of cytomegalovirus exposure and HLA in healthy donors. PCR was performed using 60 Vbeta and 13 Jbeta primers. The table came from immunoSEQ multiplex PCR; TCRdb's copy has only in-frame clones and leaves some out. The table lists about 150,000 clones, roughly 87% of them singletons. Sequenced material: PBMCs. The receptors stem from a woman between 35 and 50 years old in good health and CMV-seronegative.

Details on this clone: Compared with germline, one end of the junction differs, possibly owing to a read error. CDR3 amino acids: CASSLAQGETQYF. The CDR3 DNA is TGTGCCAGCAGCCTAGCCCAGGGGGAGACCCAGTACTTC. The chain couples TRBV7-9 to TRBJ2-5; D might be TRBD1 (6 bases). This CDR3 has 13 residues. CDR1 is SEHNR, CDR2 FQNEAQ, per germline (reference sequence).

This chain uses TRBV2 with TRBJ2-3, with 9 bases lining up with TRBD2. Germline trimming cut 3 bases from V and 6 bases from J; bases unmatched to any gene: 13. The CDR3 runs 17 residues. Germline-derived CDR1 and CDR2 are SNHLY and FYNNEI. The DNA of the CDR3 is TGTGCCAGCAGTGATCAGGGACCTAGCGGGGTCGAGGATACGCAGTATTTT. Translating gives CASSDQGPSGVEDTQYF.

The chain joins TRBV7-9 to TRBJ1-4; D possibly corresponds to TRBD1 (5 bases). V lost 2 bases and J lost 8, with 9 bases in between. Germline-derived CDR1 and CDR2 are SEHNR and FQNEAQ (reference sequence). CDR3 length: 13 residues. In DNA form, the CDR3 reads TGTGCCAGCAGCTTATCGGAGGGGGAAAAACTGTTTTTT. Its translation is CASSLSEGEKLFF.

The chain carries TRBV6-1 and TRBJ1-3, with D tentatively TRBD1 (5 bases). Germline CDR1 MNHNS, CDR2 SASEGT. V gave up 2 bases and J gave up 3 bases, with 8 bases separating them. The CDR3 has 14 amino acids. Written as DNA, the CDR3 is TGTGCCAGCAGTGAACAGGGCAGTGGAAACACCATATATTTT. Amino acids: CASSEQGSGNTIYF.

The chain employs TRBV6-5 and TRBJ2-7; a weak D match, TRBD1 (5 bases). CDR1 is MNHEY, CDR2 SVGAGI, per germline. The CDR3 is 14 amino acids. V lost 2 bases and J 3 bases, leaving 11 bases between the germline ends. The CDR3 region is CASSYSGQGYEQYF. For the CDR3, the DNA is TGTGCCAGCAGTTACAGTGGGCAGGGCTACGAGCAGTACTTC.

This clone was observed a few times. CDR3 sequence reads: CASSFQGANEKLFF. The CDR3 DNA reads TGCGCCAGCAGCTTTCAAGGGGCTAATGAAAAACTGTTTTTT. The V and J genes are TRBV5-1 and TRBJ1-4; TRBD1 is a possible D gene (5 bases). CDR1 is SGHRS, CDR2 YFSETQ, per germline. Trimming took 2 bases from V and 3 from J, leaving 8 bases between them. This CDR3 contains 14 residues.

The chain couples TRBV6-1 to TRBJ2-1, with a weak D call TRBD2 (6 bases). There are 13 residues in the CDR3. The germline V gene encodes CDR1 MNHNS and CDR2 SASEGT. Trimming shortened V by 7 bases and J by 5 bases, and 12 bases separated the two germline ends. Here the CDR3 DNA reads TGTGCCAGCAAGACTAGAAAAGACAATGAGCAGTTCTTC. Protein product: CASKTRKDNEQFF.

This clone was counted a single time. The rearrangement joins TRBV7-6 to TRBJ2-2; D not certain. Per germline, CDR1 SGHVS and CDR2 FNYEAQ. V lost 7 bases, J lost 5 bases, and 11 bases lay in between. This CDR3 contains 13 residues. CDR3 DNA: TGTGCCAGCACCTCTCCAGAAACCGGGGAGCTGTTTTTT. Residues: CASTSPETGELFF.

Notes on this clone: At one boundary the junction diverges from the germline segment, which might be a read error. The CDR3 loop is CASSGHRTETQYF. In DNA, the CDR3 is TGTGCCAGCAGTGGGCACCGGACAGAAACGCAGTATTTT. The rearrangement links TRBV6-1 to TRBJ2-3, with a possible D match to TRBD1 (6 bases). CDR3 length: 13 amino acids. The germline V gene has CDR1 MNHNS and CDR2 SASEGT.

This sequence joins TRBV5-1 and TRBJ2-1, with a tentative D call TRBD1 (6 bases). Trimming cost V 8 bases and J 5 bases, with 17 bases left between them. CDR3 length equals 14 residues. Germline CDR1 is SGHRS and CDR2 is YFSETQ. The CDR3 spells CASTGFRVDNEQFF. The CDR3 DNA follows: TGCGCCAGTACAGGGTTTAGGGTTGACAATGAGCAGTTCTTC.

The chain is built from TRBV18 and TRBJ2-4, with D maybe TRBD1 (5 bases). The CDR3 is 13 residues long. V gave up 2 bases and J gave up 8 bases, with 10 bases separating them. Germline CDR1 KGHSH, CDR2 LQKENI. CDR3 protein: CASSPTTEDIQYF. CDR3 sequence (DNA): TGTGCCAGCTCACCAACGACAGAGGACATTCAGTACTTC.

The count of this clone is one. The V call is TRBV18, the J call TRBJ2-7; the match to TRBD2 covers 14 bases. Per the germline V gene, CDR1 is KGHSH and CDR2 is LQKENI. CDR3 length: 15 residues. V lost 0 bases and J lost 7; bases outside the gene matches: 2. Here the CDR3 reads CASSPPGLAGEEQYF. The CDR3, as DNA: TGTGCCAGCTCACCACCGGGACTAGCGGGAGAGGAGCAGTACTTC.